Listed below are T cell receptor beta chains from one sample, sequenced in a study of beta chain features in type 1 diabetes. Only in-frame clones appear in the TCRdb table, and some are missing; sequencing was by immunoSEQ multiplex PCR. The sample includes roughly 450,000 clones, around 14% seen only once; the top ten take about 0.04%. Material: naive CD4+ T cells from blood. These receptor sequences come from a man aged 25-40 years in good health. Each CDR3 is given with its conserved first and last residue. Fields, in order: V gene, clone size, D gene, J gene, CDR3 DNA, CDR3 protein. A D gene is named only where the DNA matches it firmly. Clone sizes are given selectively: once, few, many, or a class where the clone is expanded.

v_call: TRBV7-2; clone_size: NA; d_call: TRBD2; j_call: TRBJ2-1; cdr3_nt: TGTGCCAGCAGCCCCGGACTAGCGGGAGCAGCCCGCAATGAGCAGTTCTTC; cdr3_aa: CASSPGLAGAARNEQFF
v_call: TRBV7-2; clone_size: NA; d_call: NA; j_call: TRBJ2-3; cdr3_nt: TGTGCCAGCACCCAGAGTGGGTCCGGTACGCAGTATTTT; cdr3_aa: CASTQSGSGTQYF
v_call: TRBV7-2; clone_size: NA; d_call: TRBD2; j_call: TRBJ2-5; cdr3_nt: TGTGCCAGCACCTCTCAGGGCGGGAGGGACGAGACCCAGTACTTC; cdr3_aa: CASTSQGGRDETQYF
v_call: TRBV9; clone_size: few; d_call: NA; j_call: TRBJ2-3; cdr3_nt: TGTGCCAGCAGCGTGGGGCCCACAGATACGCAGTATTTT; cdr3_aa: CASSVGPTDTQYF
v_call: TRBV10-3; clone_size: NA; d_call: NA; j_call: TRBJ2-3; cdr3_nt: TGTGCCATCAGTGTAGGGCAGTCCACAGATACGCAGTATTTT; cdr3_aa: CAISVGQSTDTQYF
v_call: TRBV7-2; clone_size: few; d_call: NA; j_call: TRBJ2-3; cdr3_nt: TGTGCCAGCAGCTTAACTCTCCGGGATACGCAGTATTTT; cdr3_aa: CASSLTLRDTQYF
v_call: TRBV18; clone_size: NA; d_call: NA; j_call: TRBJ1-4; cdr3_nt: TGTGCCAGCTCAACAGCAGAGAAAAAACTGTTTTTT; cdr3_aa: CASSTAEKKLFF
v_call: TRBV30; clone_size: few; d_call: NA; j_call: TRBJ1-3; cdr3_nt: TGTGCCTGGAACCAACGAGCTGGAAACACCATATATTTT; cdr3_aa: CAWNQRAGNTIYF
v_call: TRBV19; clone_size: NA; d_call: TRBD1; j_call: TRBJ2-7; cdr3_nt: TGTGCCAGTAGTATGGACAGGGTGGCCGAGCAGTACTTC; cdr3_aa: CASSMDRVAEQYF
v_call: TRBV4-3; clone_size: NA; d_call: NA; j_call: TRBJ2-1; cdr3_nt: TGCGCCAGCAGCCAAGATTTCCGGCAGGCCTACAATGAGCAGTTCTTC; cdr3_aa: CASSQDFRQAYNEQFF
v_call: TRBV29-1; clone_size: NA; d_call: NA; j_call: TRBJ2-5; cdr3_nt: TGCAGCGTTGATTTCTCTGAGACCCAGTACTTC; cdr3_aa: CSVDFSETQYF
v_call: TRBV7-2; clone_size: NA; d_call: NA; j_call: TRBJ2-1; cdr3_nt: TGTGCCAGCAGCTTACAGCGGAGCTCCTACAATGAGCAGTTCTTC; cdr3_aa: CASSLQRSSYNEQFF
v_call: TRBV7-9; clone_size: few; d_call: NA; j_call: TRBJ2-7; cdr3_nt: TGTGCCAGCAGTTCCGATTCGGGCGAGCAGTACTTC; cdr3_aa: CASSSDSGEQYF
v_call: TRBV7-2; clone_size: few; d_call: TRBD2; j_call: TRBJ2-7; cdr3_nt: TGTGCCAGCAGCCTTAGCGGGAGTAGGGCCGAGCAGTACTTC; cdr3_aa: CASSLSGSRAEQYF
v_call: TRBV9; clone_size: NA; d_call: NA; j_call: TRBJ2-2; cdr3_nt: TGTGCCAGCAGCGAGGGAGACAGTCAGTTCCGGGAGCTGTTTTTT; cdr3_aa: CASSEGDSQFRELFF
v_call: TRBV6-6; clone_size: few; d_call: NA; j_call: TRBJ2-3; cdr3_nt: TGTGCCAGCAGTTACGTGCCTAACACAGATACGCAGTATTTT; cdr3_aa: CASSYVPNTDTQYF
v_call: TRBV13; clone_size: few; d_call: NA; j_call: TRBJ2-7; cdr3_nt: TGTGCCAGCAGCTATTCTGGGCAAACCTACGAGCAGTACTTC; cdr3_aa: CASSYSGQTYEQYF
v_call: TRBV7-2; clone_size: few; d_call: NA; j_call: TRBJ2-3; cdr3_nt: TGTGCCAGCAGCTTACCGCCGGCAGATACGCAGTATTTT; cdr3_aa: CASSLPPADTQYF
v_call: TRBV2; clone_size: few; d_call: TRBD2; j_call: TRBJ2-5; cdr3_nt: TGTGCCAGCATTCGGGAGCAGCGGGGGGGCCAAGAGACCCAGTACTTC; cdr3_aa: CASIREQRGGQETQYF
v_call: TRBV11-2; clone_size: few; d_call: NA; j_call: TRBJ2-1; cdr3_nt: TGTGCCAGCAGCTTATTCGGGGGAAGCTCCTACAATGAGCAGTTCTTC; cdr3_aa: CASSLFGGSSYNEQFF
v_call: TRBV2; clone_size: few; d_call: TRBD2; j_call: TRBJ2-3; cdr3_nt: TGTGCCAGCAGTACGAATACGGGGGGGCCGGCAACAGATACGCAGTATTTT; cdr3_aa: CASSTNTGGPATDTQYF
v_call: TRBV25-1; clone_size: few; d_call: TRBD1; j_call: TRBJ1-2; cdr3_nt: TGTGCCAGCAGTGAGAGACAGGGTCCCAAATTTGGCTACACCTTC; cdr3_aa: CASSERQGPKFGYTF
v_call: TRBV29-1; clone_size: many; d_call: NA; j_call: TRBJ2-5; cdr3_nt: TGCAGCGTTGGACTGGGCCGGGAGACCCAGTACTTC; cdr3_aa: CSVGLGRETQYF
v_call: TRBV25-1; clone_size: few; d_call: NA; j_call: TRBJ1-2; cdr3_nt: TGTGCCAGCAGTGAATTCGACAGTTCAATCGTCGGCTACACCTTC; cdr3_aa: CASSEFDSSIVGYTF
v_call: TRBV5-4; clone_size: few; d_call: TRBD1; j_call: TRBJ2-4; cdr3_nt: TGTGCCAGCAGCATTTTGGCAGGCCAGGGGGAAAACATTCAGTACTTC; cdr3_aa: CASSILAGQGENIQYF
v_call: TRBV4-2; clone_size: few; d_call: NA; j_call: TRBJ2-6; cdr3_nt: TGTGCCAGCAGCCAAGATTCGGTGGCCACCAGCTCTGGGGCCAACGTCCTGACTTTC; cdr3_aa: CASSQDSVATSSGANVLTF
v_call: TRBV9; clone_size: few; d_call: NA; j_call: TRBJ2-5; cdr3_nt: TGTGCCAGCAGCGGGCCCGGGAAAGAGACCCAGTACTTC; cdr3_aa: CASSGPGKETQYF
v_call: TRBV25-1; clone_size: few; d_call: NA; j_call: TRBJ1-1; cdr3_nt: TGTGCCAGCAAACTGGGAAGCACTGAAGCTTTCTTT; cdr3_aa: CASKLGSTEAFF
v_call: TRBV7-6; clone_size: few; d_call: NA; j_call: TRBJ2-3; cdr3_nt: TGTGCCAGCAGCTTAATCCAGGGGGGAGATACGCAGTATTTT; cdr3_aa: CASSLIQGGDTQYF
v_call: TRBV7-8; clone_size: few; d_call: NA; j_call: TRBJ2-1; cdr3_nt: TGTGCCAGCAGCTTAGGAACAGGTGGGATGCAGTTCTTC; cdr3_aa: CASSLGTGGMQFF
v_call: TRBV19; clone_size: NA; d_call: NA; j_call: TRBJ2-4; cdr3_nt: TGTGCCACCTCCCGAGCCAAAAACATTCAGTACTTC; cdr3_aa: CATSRAKNIQYF
v_call: TRBV7-3; clone_size: NA; d_call: TRBD1; j_call: TRBJ2-2; cdr3_nt: TGTGCCAGCAGCCCCCAGGGACAGCTCACCGGGGAGCTGTTTTTT; cdr3_aa: CASSPQGQLTGELFF
v_call: TRBV18; clone_size: NA; d_call: NA; j_call: TRBJ1-1; cdr3_nt: TGTGCCAGCTCACCGCTGAGGACACCACAGATGAACACTGAAGCTTTCTTT; cdr3_aa: CASSPLRTPQMNTEAFF
v_call: TRBV7-9; clone_size: NA; d_call: NA; j_call: TRBJ2-6; cdr3_nt: TGTGCCAGCAGCTTAGAAGCTTCCGGGGCCAACGTCCTGACTTTC; cdr3_aa: CASSLEASGANVLTF
v_call: TRBV7-2; clone_size: NA; d_call: NA; j_call: TRBJ2-3; cdr3_nt: TGTGCCAGCAGCCGGGACTACCGGGGGCTTTTTAGCACAGATACGCAGTATTTT; cdr3_aa: CASSRDYRGLFSTDTQYF
v_call: TRBV30; clone_size: NA; d_call: NA; j_call: TRBJ1-3; cdr3_nt: TGTGCCTTGAGTGTCCGACTGAGCTCTGGAAACACCATATATTTT; cdr3_aa: CALSVRLSSGNTIYF
v_call: TRBV12-5; clone_size: NA; d_call: NA; j_call: TRBJ2-7; cdr3_nt: TGTGCTAGTGGTTTGAGGGCAGGATCCGGCGAGCAGTACTTC; cdr3_aa: CASGLRAGSGEQYF
v_call: TRBV5-1; clone_size: few; d_call: NA; j_call: TRBJ2-5; cdr3_nt: TGCGCCAGCAGCCCGTCCCTGTACCAAGAGACCCAGTACTTC; cdr3_aa: CASSPSLYQETQYF
v_call: TRBV19; clone_size: few; d_call: NA; j_call: TRBJ2-5; cdr3_nt: TGTGCCAGTAGTAGGGGGACCGAAGAGACCCAGTACTTC; cdr3_aa: CASSRGTEETQYF
v_call: TRBV20-1; clone_size: NA; d_call: NA; j_call: TRBJ2-1; cdr3_nt: TGCAGTGCTTCCCGCCCTGAGCAGTTCTTC; cdr3_aa: CSASRPEQFF
v_call: TRBV7-9; clone_size: NA; d_call: NA; j_call: TRBJ1-1; cdr3_nt: TGTGCCAGCAGCCCCCCCACCGGACAGAGAATGAACACTGAAGCTTTCTTT; cdr3_aa: CASSPPTGQRMNTEAFF
v_call: TRBV18; clone_size: few; d_call: TRBD2; j_call: TRBJ2-5; cdr3_nt: TGTGCCAGCTCAGGATGGACTAGCGGGAGCAGAGAGACCCAGTACTTC; cdr3_aa: CASSGWTSGSRETQYF
v_call: TRBV15; clone_size: NA; d_call: NA; j_call: TRBJ2-5; cdr3_nt: TGTGCCACCAGCAGGGCGGCAGCCGGTGCGGAGACCCAGTACTTC; cdr3_aa: CATSRAAAGAETQYF
v_call: TRBV23-1; clone_size: few; d_call: NA; j_call: TRBJ1-1; cdr3_nt: TGCGCCAGCAGTCAATTATTAAGTGTCACTGAAGCTTTCTTT; cdr3_aa: CASSQLLSVTEAFF
v_call: TRBV5-4; clone_size: few; d_call: TRBD2; j_call: TRBJ2-1; cdr3_nt: TGTGCCAGCAGTCCTCCGACTAGCACCCCACGCGGGGAGCAGTTCTTC; cdr3_aa: CASSPPTSTPRGEQFF
v_call: TRBV30; clone_size: few; d_call: TRBD1; j_call: TRBJ2-3; cdr3_nt: TGTGCCTGGAGCCGGACAGGAGATACGCAGTATTTT; cdr3_aa: CAWSRTGDTQYF
v_call: TRBV5-1; clone_size: few; d_call: NA; j_call: TRBJ1-1; cdr3_nt: TGCGCCAGCAGCTTGAGTAAGAACACTGAAGCTTTCTTT; cdr3_aa: CASSLSKNTEAFF
v_call: TRBV5-4; clone_size: few; d_call: NA; j_call: TRBJ1-1; cdr3_nt: TGTGCCAGCAGCCCGGGACACCGGAACACTGAAGCTTTCTTT; cdr3_aa: CASSPGHRNTEAFF
v_call: TRBV7-9; clone_size: NA; d_call: NA; j_call: TRBJ2-7; cdr3_nt: TGTGCCAGCAGCTTAGCTTCACAACACTACGAGCAGTACTTC; cdr3_aa: CASSLASQHYEQYF
v_call: TRBV9; clone_size: few; d_call: NA; j_call: TRBJ2-7; cdr3_nt: TGTGCCAGCAGCCCACGTGCCGGGTCGGACGAGCAGTACTTC; cdr3_aa: CASSPRAGSDEQYF
v_call: TRBV7-9; clone_size: NA; d_call: TRBD1; j_call: TRBJ2-1; cdr3_nt: TGTGCCAGCAGCCTGGGACAGGGGGAGAAGGATGAGCAGTTCTTC; cdr3_aa: CASSLGQGEKDEQFF
v_call: TRBV9; clone_size: few; d_call: TRBD2; j_call: TRBJ2-5; cdr3_nt: TGTGCCAGCAGCGCAGGGACTAGCGGACAAGAGACCCAGTACTTC; cdr3_aa: CASSAGTSGQETQYF
v_call: TRBV14; clone_size: few; d_call: NA; j_call: TRBJ1-1; cdr3_nt: TGTGCCAGCAGCCAAGACGGGCAGAGGACTAACACTGAAGCTTTCTTT; cdr3_aa: CASSQDGQRTNTEAFF
v_call: TRBV5-1; clone_size: NA; d_call: NA; j_call: TRBJ1-1; cdr3_nt: TGCGCCAGCAGCGGGACCAACAGTCCCGAAGCTTTCTTT; cdr3_aa: CASSGTNSPEAFF